The 20 T cell receptor beta chains given below trace back to one sample, sequenced in a study of T cell repertoires in cytomegalovirus infection. TCRdb fed the reads into MiXCR, producing one record per CDR3 protein. The repertoire holds 510,000 or so distinct CDR3 sequences, with approximately 25% as singletons. The material sequenced was PBMCs. The receptor set was obtained from a human donor in good health (CMV status not recorded). Some clones in this sample may be carry-over from other donors' samples.

The genes are TRBV20-1 and TRBJ2-1; 8 bases are a match to TRBD2. The CDR3 sequence is 14 residues long. Germline-derived CDR1 and CDR2 are DFQATT and SNEGSKA (reference sequence). The junction had 11 bases not matched to a gene; V was cut back by 3 bases and J by 10 bases. The CDR3 nucleotides read TGCAGTGCTAGTGCGGCGGGGGGATCTCAGGAGCAGTTCTTC. This sequence encodes CSASAAGGSQEQFF.

J is TRBJ1-3 and V is TRBV5-4; D is ambiguous. The CDR3 loop spans 17 amino acids. Trimming took off 4 bases at V and 1 base at J, with 18 bases between the two ends. CDR1 SGHNT and CDR2 YYREEE come from the germline V gene (reference sequence). CDR3 nucleotide sequence: TGTGCCAGCAGCCCAGAACCTTTTGGGCCATCTGGAAACACCATATATTTT. This translates into CASSPEPFGPSGNTIYF. Complete variable domain (other parts from reference TRBV5-4 and TRBJ1-3): ETGVTQSPTHLIKTRGQQVTLRCSSQSGHNTVSWYQQALGQGPQFIFQYYREEENGRGNFPPRFSGLQFPNYSSELNVNALELDDSALYLCASSPEPFGPSGNTIYFGEGSWLTVV.

This clonotype was counted only a few times. The rearrangement uses TRBV6-6 and TRBJ2-5; maybe TRBD1 (6 bases). Germline loops: CDR1 MNHNY, CDR2 SVGAGI (reference sequence). The V gene lost 0 bases and the J gene lost 4 bases, with 12 bases spanning the gap. The CDR3 runs 15 residues. CDR3 protein: CASSYSEGDPETQYF. The DNA of the CDR3 is TGTGCCAGCAGTTACTCCGAGGGGGACCCAGAGACCCAGTACTTC.

This clonotype was detected a few times. The genes are TRBV28 and TRBJ2-3; D is ambiguous. CDR3 length: 15 amino acids. Trimming cost V 3 bases and J 5 bases, with 15 bases left between them. CDR1 is MDHEN, CDR2 SYDVKM, per germline. CDR3 coding DNA: TGTGCCAGCAGTTTGAGTCTTGGGCAATTAGATACGCAGTATTTT. This codes for CASSLSLGQLDTQYF.

This clonotype was counted many times. This chain links TRBV12-3 or TRBV12-4 with TRBJ1-2; tentative D call: TRBD1 (5 bases). The CDR3 is 16 amino acids. The V end was cut by 3 bases, the J end by 1 base, with 15 bases between. The CDR3 DNA is TGTGCCAGCAGTTTCTGGCAGGGCGGGATTAACTATGGCTACACCTTC. Translation: CASSFWQGGINYGYTF.

This clonotype was seen at least ten times. The chain links TRBV7-6 to TRBJ1-1, with a possible D match to TRBD1 (6 bases). V gave up 5 bases and J gave up 5 bases, with 12 bases separating them. Germline V lookup: CDR1 SGHVS, CDR2 FNYEAQ. The CDR3 length is 13 residues. The CDR3 here is CASSRTGWTEAFF. The CDR3 nucleotides are TGTGCCAGCAGCCGAACAGGGTGGACTGAAGCTTTCTTT.

Many counts were recorded for this clonotype. The chain joins TRBV12-3 or TRBV12-4 to TRBJ2-2; D is ambiguous. The ends were cut back, 5 bases at V and 3 bases at J, with 10 bases in the middle. The length of the CDR3 is 14 residues. The chain's CDR3 is CASSPWAHTGELFF. CDR3 DNA: TGTGCCAGCAGTCCCTGGGCGCACACCGGGGAGCTGTTTTTT.

DNA for the CDR3: TGTGCCAGCAGTTACTCGTTAGGGAGCTATGGCTACACCTTC. It is translated as CASSYSLGSYGYTF. The chain combines TRBV6-5 with TRBJ1-2, with D unclear. The CDR3 length is 14 residues. Per the germline V gene, CDR1 is MNHEY and CDR2 is SVGAGI. V lost 0 bases and J 4 bases, leaving 9 bases between the germline ends.

This clonotype was observed many times. This sequence joins TRBV24-1 and TRBJ2-1; 13 nucleotides align to TRBD2. The CDR3 length is 16 residues. J was trimmed by 6 bases and V by 4 bases; bases with no gene match: 5. Germline CDR1 and CDR2: KGHDR and SFDVKD. This CDR3 reads CATSDLTSGRGNEQFF. The CDR3 nucleotides read TGTGCCACCAGTGACCTAACTAGCGGGAGGGGCAATGAGCAGTTCTTC.

The chain combines TRBV7-2 with TRBJ2-1, with 8 bases that match TRBD1. V dropped 0 bases and J dropped 3; count of bases not matched to a gene: 1. Germline CDR1 is SGHTA and CDR2 is FQGNSA. CDR3 length equals 15 residues. The CDR3, as DNA: TGTGCCAGCAGCTTAGCACAGGGGGTCTACAATGAGCAGTTCTTC. Translating it yields CASSLAQGVYNEQFF.

There are a few counts of this clonotype. The V and J genes are TRBV27 and TRBJ2-2; D remains unclear. The length of the CDR3 is 12 residues. Trimming stripped 3 bases from V and 6 bases from J, with 5 bases between. The germline CDR1 and CDR2 sequences are MNHEY and SMNVEV (reference sequence). In DNA form, the CDR3 reads TGTGCCAGCAGTTTGAAAGCCGGGGAGCTGTTTTTT. Translating it yields CASSLKAGELFF.

This clonotype appeared a few times. V is TRBV12-3 or TRBV12-4 and J is TRBJ1-5; unclear D gene. The CDR3 spans 14 residues. V was clipped by 7 bases and J by 2 bases, with 12 bases between them. CDR3 sequence reads: CASKGFRGNQPQHF. CDR3 sequence (DNA): TGTGCCAGCAAGGGTTTTCGGGGCAATCAGCCCCAGCATTTT.

This clonotype showed up many times. CDR3 coding DNA: TGTGCCAGCAGCTTAGGGGGGGACAGGGCGTTTTGCGTC. It codes for CASSLGGDRAFCV. V gene TRBV7-8 combines with J gene TRBJ2-7, with 9 positions matching TRBD1. CDR3 size: 13 residues. CDR1 SGHVS and CDR2 FQNEAQ come from the germline V gene.

The CDR3 DNA sequence: TGTGCCAGCAGTTACCGGCATCCGGGACAGGGCAGGAAGAACACTGAAGCTTTCTTT. It yields the protein CASSYRHPGQGRKNTEAFF. The chain combines TRBV6-5 with TRBJ1-1, with TRBD1 matching 9 bases. CDR3 length equals 19 residues. Trimming took 2 bases from V and 1 from J; bases not matched to a gene: 14. Germline CDR1 reads MNHEY; CDR2 reads SVGAGI.

This clonotype was detected a few times. This chain connects TRBV12-3 or TRBV12-4 to TRBJ1-1; D is uncertain. This CDR3 is built from 13 residues. Trimming removed 3 bases at V and 4 bases at J, with 9 bases between. CDR3 coding DNA: TGTGCCAGCAGTTTTTTGGCTTTCACTGAAGCTTTCTTT. Amino acids: CASSFLAFTEAFF.

At least ten counts were recorded for this clonotype. This chain links TRBV6-5 with TRBJ2-3, with 8 nucleotides matching TRBD2. Germline V gene sequence: CDR1 MNHEY, CDR2 SVGAGI. V was pared by 4 bases and J by 6 bases, with 6 bases of the junction left unmatched. The length of the CDR3 is 14 residues. In nucleotides, the CDR3 is TGTGCCAGCAGTTTGGGACTAGTTGCGGATACGCAGTATTTT. Translating it yields CASSLGLVADTQYF.

This clonotype has only a few counts. The chain couples TRBV5-4 to TRBJ1-2; no reliable D call. The CDR3 loop spans 12 amino acids. Germline lookup yields CDR1 SGHNT and CDR2 YYREEE (reference sequence). Trimming removed 3 bases from V and 4 bases from J, with 7 bases in between. CDR3 in DNA: TGTGCCAGCAGCTACCACAGCTATGGCTACACCTTC. It encodes CASSYHSYGYTF.

This clonotype appeared many times. This chain uses TRBV11-2 with TRBJ2-5, with 11 bases fitting TRBD2. This CDR3 is built from 15 residues. The V segment lost 6 bases and the J segment 5 bases; nucleotides outside the gene matches: 8. The germline gives CDR1 SGHAT, CDR2 FQNNGV. CDR3 nucleotides: TGTGCCAGCAGAACCACTAGCGGGAGTAGGGAGACCCAGTACTTC. Translating gives CASRTTSGSRETQYF.

This clonotype showed up just a few times. The rearrangement links TRBV6-1 to TRBJ1-1; D is perhaps TRBD1 (6 bases). Germline V gene sequence: CDR1 MNHNS, CDR2 SASEGT. V was trimmed by 6 bases and J by 0 bases, leaving 11 bases between them. The CDR3 has 14 residues. The CDR3 is CASRPTGMNTEAFF. In nucleotides, the CDR3 is TGTGCCAGCAGACCGACAGGAATGAACACTGAAGCTTTCTTT.

DNA of the CDR3: TGTGCCAGCAGGATCGCCCCGCGGGGGGAGACCCAGTACTTC. Translation: CASRIAPRGETQYF. The chain uses TRBV6-1 and TRBJ2-5; 7 nucleotides agree with TRBD2. The V and J ends lost 6 bases and 5 bases, in that order; junction bases with no gene match: 9. The CDR3 covers 14 residues. The germline V gene has CDR1 MNHNS and CDR2 SASEGT.